This T cell receptor beta chain was found in a study of Graves' ophthalmopathy and Graves' hyperthyroidism. This clonotype was seen repeatedly, ten times or more. The study amplified TCR beta CDR3 regions using RNA transcripts. RT-PCR in the first round used HTBI primers; a second-round multiplex PCR followed. TCRdb fed the multiplex PCR reads into MiXCR, producing one record per CDR3 protein. The data contain 500,000 to 700,000 distinct CDR3 sequences, approximately 35% of them seen just once; the ten biggest clones take up roughly 4%. The CDR3 extends over 13 amino acids. The V segment lost 1 base and the J segment 6 bases; nucleotides outside the gene matches: 5. The germline gives CDR1 DFQATT, CDR2 SNEGSKA (reference sequence).

The V call is TRBV20-1, the J call TRBJ1-2, with TRBD1 matching over 7 bases. The receptor comes from an adult man with Graves' hyperthyroidism. Sequencing used peripheral blood or thyroid tissue (not recorded which). This chain's CDR3 is CSARVGQADGYTF. In DNA form, the CDR3 reads TGCAGTGCTAGAGTAGGACAGGCGGATGGCTACACCTTC.